This TCR beta chain stems from a study of response to subunit inactivated influenza vaccine. Study-wide points: A suggestion made by the authors is that each seasonal influenza vaccination recruits few new T cells.

TCRdb redid the calling of the RT-PCR reads with MiXCR, one entry per CDR3 protein. The table records about 650,000 distinct CDR3 sequences, 15% to 18% of them present only once. The CDR3 contains 16 residues. Trimming took 5 bases from V and 3 from J, leaving 17 bases between them. Remarks on this clonotype: Antigen: not known.

This material consisted of PBMCs from blood, taken 11 to 12 days after vaccination. The rearrangement uses TRBV12-3 or TRBV12-4 and TRBJ2-1; possibly TRBD2 for D (5 bases). The clonotype was recovered from a man aged 50 to 60 who received an inactivated influenza vaccine. The CDR3 loop is CASSPGPRGLYNEQFF. The CDR3 DNA is TGTGCCAGCAGTCCCGGGCCCCGCGGACTCTACAATGAGCAGTTCTTC.